This record looks at one T cell receptor (beta chain) sequence and its context. Germline V gene lookup returns CDR1 SGHRS and CDR2 YFSETQ. The CDR3 runs 18 residues. V lost 0 bases, J lost 2 bases, and 7 bases stayed unmatched. The data originate from a study of cytomegalovirus exposure and HLA in healthy donors. Both 60 Vbeta primers and 13 Jbeta primers went into the PCR. TCRdb keeps only in-frame clones here, not all; method: immunoSEQ multiplex PCR. Of some 150,000 clones listed, about 87% were seen once; the top ten hold about 5%. The sample comprised PBMCs. The clonotype originates from a woman aged 25 to 45 in good health and CMV-seronegative. The chain couples TRBV5-1 to TRBJ2-7, with 14 nucleotides matching TRBD2. CDR3 DNA: TGCGCCAGCAGCTTGGTAGGACTAGCGGGGGGCGAGACCTACGAGCAGTACTTC. Protein: CASSLVGLAGGETYEQYF.